Listed here are 29 T cell receptor beta chains from one sample, sequenced in a study of cytomegalovirus exposure and HLA in healthy donors. This table comes from immunoSEQ multiplex PCR, and its TCRdb copy is limited to in-frame clones, with some not included. The sample lists 200,000 or so clones, about 91% occurring once. The sequenced material came from PBMCs. These receptors were obtained from a woman aged 18-29 years in good health and CMV-seronegative.

The chain joins TRBV6-1 to TRBJ2-7; D not resolved. With 2 bases removed from V and 5 bases from J, the gap between germline ends came to 10 bases. The CDR3 is 13 residues long. Per germline, CDR1 MNHNS and CDR2 SASEGT. The CDR3 DNA follows: TGTGCCAGCAGTGAACGGGTAGCCCACGAGCAGTACTTC. This encodes CASSERVAHEQYF.

V gene TRBV7-9 combines with J gene TRBJ1-3, with a possible D match to TRBD1 (5 bases). There are 17 residues in the CDR3. The germline CDR1 and CDR2 sequences are SEHNR and FQNEAQ (reference sequence). V was pared by 2 bases and J by 1 base, with 15 bases between. Here the CDR3 DNA reads TGTGCCAGCAGCTTACGCGGCCGAGGGACTTCTGGAAACACCATATATTTT. Translation gives CASSLRGRGTSGNTIYF.

The chain is built from TRBV29-1 and TRBJ2-7, with TRBD1 matching over 9 bases. The CDR3 is 15 residues long. V lost 2 bases, J lost 0 bases, and 5 bases stayed unmatched. Germline V lookup: CDR1 SQVTM, CDR2 ANQGSEA. CDR3 loop: CSVEPGTGTSYEQYF. DNA of the CDR3: TGCAGCGTTGAACCTGGGACAGGGACCTCCTACGAGCAGTACTTC.

J is TRBJ1-2 and V is TRBV6-1, with D tentatively TRBD1 (6 bases). Germline values: CDR1 MNHNS, CDR2 SASEGT. CDR3 length: 14 amino acids. The V end was cut by 6 bases, the J end by 3 bases, with 14 bases between. The CDR3 here is CASRVTGKDYGYTF. The CDR3 nucleotides read TGTGCCAGCAGGGTTACAGGGAAAGACTATGGCTACACCTTC.

The chain uses TRBV4-2 and TRBJ2-4, with D maybe TRBD2 (5 bases). The CDR3 consists of 12 residues. With 2 bases removed from V and 10 bases from J, the gap between germline ends came to 9 bases. Germline V gene data show CDR1 as LGHNA and CDR2 as YNFKEQ. The CDR3 DNA is TGTGCCAGCAGCCAAAGTGGGGAGATTCAGTACTTC. Translation: CASSQSGEIQYF.

The chain carries TRBV6-1 and TRBJ2-3; TRBD2 agrees at 11 bases. Germline CDR1 and CDR2: MNHNS and SASEGT. V lost 3 bases and J lost 2; bases outside the gene matches: 4. The CDR3 loop spans 16 amino acids. The DNA of the CDR3 is TGTGCCAGCAGTGAGACTAGCGGGACCGTCACAGATACGCAGTATTTT. This translates into CASSETSGTVTDTQYF.

The gene calls are TRBV5-4 and TRBJ2-7; the D gene is possibly TRBD2 (6 bases). V was pared by 0 bases and J by 2 bases, with 15 bases between. CDR1 is SGHNT, CDR2 YYREEE, per germline (reference sequence). This CDR3 has 16 residues. This CDR3 reads CASSLGGNLGTYEQYF. The CDR3 DNA follows: TGTGCCAGCAGCTTGGGCGGGAACCTGGGCACCTACGAGCAGTACTTC.

The CDR3 reads CASSQAPGQLNYGYTF. CDR3 nucleotide sequence: TGCGCCAGCAGCCAAGCGCCCGGACAGCTTAACTATGGCTACACCTTC. The gene calls are TRBV4-1 and TRBJ1-2, with a weak D call TRBD1 (6 bases). CDR3 size: 16 residues. The V end lost 1 base, the J end lost 1 base, and 13 bases lay between the germline ends. Germline CDR1 and CDR2: MGHRA and YSYEKL.

CDR3 nucleotides: TGTGCCAGCACCTCAGGGGCCTACGAGCAGTACTTC. It yields the protein CASTSGAYEQYF. The genes are TRBV11-2 and TRBJ2-7; weak D call: TRBD1 (6 bases). V was cut by 7 bases and J by 2 bases, with 9 bases left in between. The CDR3 has 12 amino acids. Germline CDR1 and CDR2: SGHAT and FQNNGV.

This clone has only one observation. The rearrangement uses TRBV29-1 and TRBJ2-1; 9 bases match TRBD2. The V gene's germline CDR1 is SQVTM and CDR2 ANQGSEA. V lost 8 bases to trimming and J lost 0 bases; unmatched junction nucleotides: 11. This CDR3 has 16 amino acids. This chain's CDR3 is CSLVDLAGDSYNEQFF. In nucleotides, the CDR3 is TGCAGCTTAGTGGATTTAGCGGGAGACTCCTACAATGAGCAGTTCTTC.

The rearrangement joins TRBV4-1 to TRBJ1-1, with a tentative D call TRBD1 (5 bases). Germline values: CDR1 MGHRA, CDR2 YSYEKL. This CDR3 spans 16 amino acids. V lost 1 base, J lost 6 bases, and 18 bases lay in between. CDR3 protein: CASSQALGHPGAEAFF. In DNA form, the CDR3 reads TGCGCCAGCAGCCAAGCCTTGGGGCACCCGGGGGCTGAAGCTTTCTTT.

The CDR3 DNA reads TGTGCCAGCAGCTGGAGCGGGAGTGACAGCTCCTACAATGAGCAGTTCTTC. Encoded protein: CASSWSGSDSSYNEQFF. This rearrangement joins TRBV27 to TRBJ2-1; 8 bases are a match to TRBD2. This CDR3 spans 17 amino acids. Losses at the gene ends were 6 bases for V and 0 bases for J; bases not matched to a gene: 10. Germline V lookup: CDR1 MNHEY, CDR2 SMNVEV (reference sequence).

This clone was recorded once. The chain recombines TRBV5-5 with TRBJ2-7; maybe TRBD2 (6 bases). The CDR3 has 15 amino acids. CDR1 SGHKS and CDR2 YYEKEE come from the germline V gene (reference sequence). V was clipped by 4 bases and J by 5 bases, with 19 bases between them. CDR3 bases: TGTGCCAGCAGCCCCTACCGAGGAGGGAGCAACGAGCAGTACTTC. Amino acid sequence: CASSPYRGGSNEQYF. The full variable domain, in which reference TRBV5-5 and TRBJ2-7 provide the parts outside the CDR3, is DAGVTQSPTHLIKTRGQQVTLRCSPISGHKSVSWYQQVLGQGPQFIFQYYEKEERGRGNFPDRFSARQFPNYSSELNVNALLLGDSALYLCASSPYRGGSNEQYFGPGTRLTVT.

This chain joins TRBV19 and TRBJ1-1; D unclear. CDR3 length equals 15 residues. Deletions cut 2 bases from V and 1 base from J, with 11 bases between. Germline V CDR1 and CDR2: LNHDA, SQIVND (reference sequence). CDR3 residues: CASSIRTVRNTEAFF. The CDR3 coding sequence is TGTGCCAGTAGTATAAGAACAGTAAGGAACACTGAAGCTTTCTTT.

V gene TRBV6-6 combines with J gene TRBJ1-5; the match to TRBD1 covers 9 bases. CDR1 is MNHNY and CDR2 is SVGAGI in the germline V gene (reference sequence). V gave up 5 bases and J gave up 4 bases; unmatched junction bases: 3. There are 14 residues in the CDR3. As DNA, the CDR3 is TGTGCCAGCAGTCGACAGGGGGGAAATCAGCCCCAGCATTTT. As protein: CASSRQGGNQPQHF.

This clone was observed a single time. The rearrangement uses TRBV5-1 and TRBJ2-7, with 8 positions matching TRBD1. J lost 2 bases, V lost 0 bases, and 4 bases had no gene match. The germline gives CDR1 SGHRS, CDR2 YFSETQ. This CDR3 spans 15 amino acids. The CDR3 DNA reads TGCGCCAGCAGCTTGGGGACAGGGTACCCCTACGAGCAGTACTTC. Amino acids: CASSLGTGYPYEQYF. The variable domain in full, completed from reference TRBV5-1 and TRBJ2-7, reads KAGVTQTPRYLIKTRGQQVTLSCSPISGHRSVSWYQQTPGQGLQFLFEYFSETQRNKGNFPGRFSGRQFSNSRSEMNVSTLELGDSALYLCASSLGTGYPYEQYFGPGTRLTVT.

CDR3 bases: TGTGCCAGTAGTGTTACAGGGGGCAACACTGAAGCTTTCTTT. Translating gives CASSVTGGNTEAFF. The V gene is TRBV19, the J gene TRBJ1-1, with 9 bases that match TRBD1. From germline, CDR1 is LNHDA and CDR2 SQIVND (reference sequence). The CDR3 totals 14 residues. The V and J ends lost 5 bases and 2 bases, in that order; junction bases with no gene match: 3.

V and J are TRBV19 and TRBJ1-1; TRBD1 agrees at 12 bases. Trimming removed 4 bases from V and 3 bases from J; junction bases left unmatched: 15. This CDR3 region has 19 residues. Per the germline V gene, CDR1 is LNHDA and CDR2 is SQIVND (reference sequence). The CDR3 sequence is CASSNVEFRDRGPDTEAFF. In DNA form, the CDR3 reads TGTGCCAGTAGTAATGTTGAGTTCCGGGACAGGGGGCCGGACACTGAAGCTTTCTTT.

There are a few counts of this clone. The V call is TRBV5-1, the J call TRBJ2-7; possibly TRBD1 for D (5 bases). This CDR3 region has 12 residues. The V and J ends lost 4 bases and 6 bases respectively, with 11 bases between them. CDR1 and CDR2 from the germline V gene are SGHRS and YFSETQ. As DNA, the CDR3 is TGCGCCAGCAGCCTAAGAGACAGCGAGCAGTACTTC. Translated: CASSLRDSEQYF.

The chain combines TRBV7-9 with TRBJ1-2; D ambiguous. The germline V gene has CDR1 SEHNR and CDR2 FQNEAQ (reference sequence). This CDR3 is built from 13 residues. The germline V and J ends were trimmed by 5 bases and 1 base, with 8 bases remaining between them. The CDR3, as DNA: TGTGCCAGCAGCCCCGGGGTTAACTATGGCTACACCTTC. Translation: CASSPGVNYGYTF.

The J gene is TRBJ2-2, the V gene TRBV2, with 11 bases lining up with TRBD1. The V gene's germline CDR1 is SNHLY and CDR2 FYNNEI. V lost 7 bases to trimming and J lost 6 bases; unmatched junction nucleotides: 10. This CDR3 contains 16 residues. The chain's CDR3 is CASKTAGTGGAGELFF. Written as DNA, the CDR3 is TGTGCCAGCAAGACCGCCGGGACAGGGGGAGCCGGGGAGCTGTTTTTT.

A few counts support this clone. The rearrangement uses TRBV2 and TRBJ2-7, with 9 bases lining up with TRBD1. V dropped 4 bases and J dropped 2; count of bases not matched to a gene: 3. The CDR3 has 14 amino acids. The germline V gene has CDR1 SNHLY and CDR2 FYNNEI. Here the CDR3 reads CASSGNRGPYEQYF. The CDR3 region has the DNA TGTGCCAGCAGTGGGAACAGGGGGCCCTACGAGCAGTACTTC.

The chain recombines TRBV5-4 with TRBJ1-1; 8 bases are shared with TRBD1. The length of the CDR3 is 15 residues. The germline CDR1 and CDR2 sequences are SGHNT and YYREEE (reference sequence). J was trimmed by 5 bases and V by 3 bases; bases with no gene match: 9. In DNA form, the CDR3 reads TGTGCCAGCAGCTCCCCCGGACAGGGAGGGACTGAAGCTTTCTTT. It translates to CASSSPGQGGTEAFF.

V usage is TRBV4-1 and J usage is TRBJ2-4, with 7 bases matching TRBD2. The trim removed 0 bases at V and 8 bases at J, leaving 7 bases unmatched. In germline, CDR1 is MGHRA, CDR2 YSYEKL. The CDR3 contains 15 residues. DNA for the CDR3: TGCGCCAGCAGCCAAGACTTTCAGGGAGGGGACATTCAGTACTTC. Encoded protein: CASSQDFQGGDIQYF.

The chain recombines TRBV28 with TRBJ2-5; tentative D call: TRBD2 (7 bases). The CDR3 covers 16 residues. The V end lost 2 bases, the J end lost 4 bases, and 17 bases lay between the germline ends. The germline V gene encodes CDR1 MDHEN and CDR2 SYDVKM. This chain's CDR3 is CASSLKKGGGRETQYF. In DNA, the CDR3 is TGTGCCAGCAGTTTAAAGAAAGGGGGAGGGAGAGAGACCCAGTACTTC.

The V and J genes are TRBV2 and TRBJ2-7, with TRBD1 identical over 10 bases. This CDR3 has 14 residues. Germline lookup yields CDR1 SNHLY and CDR2 FYNNEI. The V and J ends lost 4 bases and 3 bases, in that order; junction bases with no gene match: 3. The DNA of the CDR3 is TGTGCCAGCAGTGCCGGGACAGGGGTCTACGAGCAGTACTTC. This encodes CASSAGTGVYEQYF.

This clone was detected only a few times. The V and J genes are TRBV30 and TRBJ2-6, with 7 bases that match TRBD2. CDR3 length: 16 residues. Germline V gives CDR1 GTSNPN, CDR2 SVGIG (reference sequence). V dropped 2 bases and J dropped 4; count of bases not matched to a gene: 8. CDR3 sequence reads: CAWSPLTGGGANVLTF. Here the CDR3 DNA reads TGTGCCTGGAGTCCACTGACGGGGGGAGGGGCCAACGTCCTGACTTTC.

This clone was detected many times. The gene calls are TRBV5-6 and TRBJ1-3; 8 bases are a match to TRBD1. Per germline, CDR1 SGHDT and CDR2 YYEEEE. With V trimmed by 5 bases and J by 3 bases, 7 bases remained unmatched. CDR3 length: 15 amino acids. The CDR3 sequence is CASSSPGGYGNTIYF. CDR3 coding DNA: TGTGCCAGCAGTTCCCCAGGGGGCTATGGAAACACCATATATTTT.

This chain links TRBV6-1 with TRBJ2-3, with TRBD2 as a possible D gene (5 bases). Germline V CDR1 and CDR2: MNHNS, SASEGT. V was clipped by 7 bases and J by 1 base, with 9 bases between them. This CDR3 is 13 amino acids long. DNA for the CDR3: TGTGCCAGCATTGGGCGGGGCACAGATACGCAGTATTTT. Protein product: CASIGRGTDTQYF.